These 15 T cell receptor beta chains were sequenced from one sample in a study of PD-L1 blockade in urothelial cancer (dated by TCRdb to the late 2010s). The sample's time point label, decoded: peripheral blood 6 weeks after treatment start. Library generation was performed with the immunoSEQ multiplex PCR assay. In its TCRdb copy, this immuneACCESS table keeps in-frame sequences only and misses some clones. Where compared with another copy, unresolved V genes explain less than half of these, and the others have no known cause. Across this sample there are tens of thousands of clones, with 79% seen only once. 3% to 4% of the sample belongs to the ten largest clones. The specimen was PBMCs, collected around atezolizumab (anti-PD-L1) treatment. The receptor source for this set is a man aged 70 or older with urothelial cancer.

The chain couples TRBV18 to TRBJ2-7, with no clear D. V lost 3 bases and J lost 1, with 7 bases in between. The length of the CDR3 is 13 residues. Looked up from germline, CDR1 is KGHSH and CDR2 is LQKENI. The CDR3 DNA is TGTGCCAGCTCACCTAGAATGTCCTACGAGCAGTACTTC. Translation: CASSPRMSYEQYF.

V gene TRBV18 combines with J gene TRBJ1-5; 10 bases line up with TRBD1. Per the germline V gene, CDR1 is KGHSH and CDR2 is LQKENI. The junction had 5 bases not matched to a gene; V was cut back by 5 bases and J by 7 bases. The CDR3 spans 14 residues. DNA for the CDR3: TGTGCCAGCTCATTCCGGGACAGGGGACAGCCCCAGCATTTT. It encodes CASSFRDRGQPQHF.

The chain recombines TRBV11-3 with TRBJ2-1; 7 nucleotides match TRBD2. The CDR3 loop spans 16 amino acids. The junction had 7 bases not matched to a gene; V was cut back by 0 bases and J by 5 bases. Per the germline V gene, CDR1 is SGHNT and CDR2 is YENEEA. CDR3 region: CASSLEPSGGHNEQFF. CDR3 DNA sequence: TGTGCCAGCAGCTTAGAACCTAGCGGAGGACACAATGAGCAGTTCTTC.

The CDR3, as DNA: TGTGCCAGCAGTTACTCGAATGAGGGAAGAACTGAAGCTTTCTTT. Protein sequence: CASSYSNEGRTEAFF. The V and J genes are TRBV6-5 and TRBJ1-1; D is unresolved. Looked up from germline, CDR1 is MNHEY and CDR2 is SVGAGI. The CDR3 spans 15 residues. With 0 bases removed from V and 5 bases from J, the gap between germline ends came to 13 bases.

This clone came up a few times. The V gene is TRBV5-1, the J gene TRBJ2-6; 7 bases line up with TRBD1. The CDR3 is made up of 15 amino acids. Germline assignment: CDR1 SGHRS and CDR2 YFSETQ. The J segment lost 2 bases and the V segment lost 4 bases, leaving 3 bases of the junction unmatched. The CDR3 region is CASSPDRAGANVLTF. The CDR3 nucleotides read TGCGCCAGCAGCCCCGACAGGGCTGGGGCCAACGTCCTGACTTTC.

The chain couples TRBV18 to TRBJ2-2, with a tentative D call TRBD2 (6 bases). Germline V gene sequence: CDR1 KGHSH, CDR2 LQKENI. The CDR3 has 14 residues. V lost 3 bases and J 3 bases, leaving 8 bases between the germline ends. The CDR3 sequence is CASSPRRDTGELFF. DNA for the CDR3: TGTGCCAGCTCACCGAGGAGGGACACCGGGGAGCTGTTTTTT.

This rearrangement joins TRBV5-6 to TRBJ2-1; maybe TRBD2 (6 bases). The V and J ends lost 4 bases and 9 bases respectively, with 11 bases between them. Germline V gene sequence: CDR1 SGHDT, CDR2 YYEEEE. This CDR3 is 12 amino acids long. This chain's CDR3 is CASSPGGTEQFF. The CDR3 nucleotides read TGTGCCAGCAGCCCCGGGGGTACTGAGCAGTTCTTC.

V is TRBV4-3 and J is TRBJ1-1; D is undetermined. CDR1 LGHNA and CDR2 YSLEER come from the germline V gene. The CDR3 is 13 residues long. The V end was cut by 0 bases, the J end by 0 bases, with 2 bases between. The CDR3 DNA sequence: TGCGCCAGCAGCCAAGACGTGAACACTGAAGCTTTCTTT. Translated, it gives CASSQDVNTEAFF.

V usage is TRBV6-1 and J usage is TRBJ2-7; D is perhaps TRBD1 (6 bases). V was trimmed by 2 bases and J by 0 bases, leaving 17 bases between them. The V gene's germline CDR1 is MNHNS and CDR2 SASEGT. The CDR3 runs 17 residues. The CDR3 DNA follows: TGTGCCAGCAGTGAAATCGGGGCAGGGGTCCTCTCCTACGAGCAGTACTTC. This encodes CASSEIGAGVLSYEQYF.

The V call is TRBV6-1, the J call TRBJ2-7; 7 bases fit TRBD1. The CDR3 sequence is 14 residues long. With 4 bases clipped from V and 1 base from J, the junction kept 4 bases outside the gene matches. Germline CDR1 reads MNHNS; CDR2 reads SASEGT. The CDR3 is CASSGQGPSYEQYF. Here the CDR3 DNA reads TGTGCCAGCAGTGGACAGGGACCTTCCTACGAGCAGTACTTC.

The CDR3 nucleotides read TGTGCCAGCAGCCCTCAGGGAGGGCCCTACGAGCAGTACTTC. Translating it yields CASSPQGGPYEQYF. The J gene is TRBJ2-7, the V gene TRBV9, with 7 positions matching TRBD2. CDR1 and CDR2 from the germline V gene are SGDLS and YYNGEE. This CDR3 region has 14 residues. The trim removed 4 bases at V and 2 bases at J, leaving 6 bases unmatched.

V usage is TRBV12-5 and J usage is TRBJ2-7; 8 bases map to TRBD2. After removal of 7 bases from V and 3 bases from J, the junction contained 11 bases not matched to a gene. The length of the CDR3 is 15 residues. CDR1 is LGHNT and CDR2 is FRNRAP in the germline V gene. Written as DNA, the CDR3 is TGTGCTAGTGCCACCGGGAGGGGAGTCAACTACGAGCAGTACTTC. Amino acid sequence: CASATGRGVNYEQYF.

This clone was seen only once. CDR3 residues: CASSSGTGGYQPQHF. DNA of the CDR3: TGTGCCAGCAGCAGTGGGACAGGGGGTTATCAGCCCCAGCATTTT. V usage is TRBV7-8 and J usage is TRBJ1-5, with TRBD1 identical over 11 bases. The length of the CDR3 is 15 residues. The germline V gene has CDR1 SGHVS and CDR2 FQNEAQ. V lost 5 bases to trimming and J lost 5 bases; unmatched junction nucleotides: 5.

This clone was seen more than once but under ten times. The rearrangement joins TRBV19 to TRBJ2-3, with 10 bases aligning to TRBD1. The CDR3 extends over 17 amino acids. The junction had 9 bases not matched to a gene; V was cut back by 4 bases and J by 2 bases. Germline CDR1 reads LNHDA; CDR2 reads SQIVND (reference sequence). Here the CDR3 reads CASSRTGTGVITDTQYF. In DNA, the CDR3 is TGTGCCAGTAGTAGGACCGGGACAGGGGTTATCACAGATACGCAGTATTTT.

V and J are TRBV5-5 and TRBJ1-4; 9 nucleotides line up with TRBD1. The CDR3 spans 15 residues. The V gene's germline CDR1 is SGHKS and CDR2 YYEKEE (reference sequence). V was clipped by 0 bases and J by 7 bases; unmatched bases: 4. CDR3 sequence: CASSLEGTGFEKLFF. CDR3 nucleotide sequence: TGTGCCAGCAGCTTGGAAGGGACAGGGTTTGAAAAACTGTTTTTT.